Listed below are T cell receptor beta chains from one sample, sequenced in a study of neurological immune-mediated disorders. TCRdb re-derived calls from the 5' RACE reads in MiXCR, one entry per CDR3 protein. Of 27,000 or so distinct CDR3 sequences in the sample, roughly 21% were seen once. Sequenced input: PBMCs. These receptors all come from a woman aged 55 to 70 in good health. Both conserved end residues are part of each CDR3. The order of the fields is V gene, clone size, J gene, D gene, CDR3 protein, CDR3 DNA. D genes are given only for firm matches. The size field is filled for only some rows; it gives once, few, many or a size class.

TRBV10-3,many,TRBJ2-5,-,CAISEDLGETQYF,TGTGCCATCAGTGAGGATCTTGGAGAGACCCAGTACTTC
TRBV5-1,many,TRBJ2-5,TRBD1,CASRNAGTGGYETQYF,TGCGCCAGCAGGAATGCCGGGACAGGGGGTTATGAGACCCAGTACTTC
TRBV12-5,many,TRBJ2-3,-,CASVDYTQYF,TGTGCTAGTGTGGATTATACGCAGTATTTT
TRBV15,many,TRBJ1-5,-,CATSTWAGTGNQPQHF,TGTGCCACCAGCACATGGGCAGGGACTGGCAATCAGCCCCAGCATTTT
TRBV7-2,many,TRBJ2-7,-,CASSSRQYEQYF,TGTGCCAGCAGCTCAAGACAATACGAGCAGTACTTC
TRBV7-9,-,TRBJ2-2,TRBD2,CASSLKVGLAGTGELFF,TGTGCCAGCAGCTTAAAAGTCGGACTAGCGGGCACCGGGGAGCTGTTTTTT
TRBV28,-,TRBJ2-7,-,CASSRTEDSSYEQYF,TGTGCCAGCAGCAGAACTGAGGACAGCTCCTACGAGCAGTACTTC
TRBV3-1,many,TRBJ2-1,-,CASSQFGRNEQFF,TGTGCCAGCAGCCAGTTCGGACGGAATGAGCAGTTCTTC
TRBV2,many,TRBJ1-2,-,CASSLAWNYGYTF,TGTGCCAGCAGCCTCGCTTGGAACTATGGCTACACCTTC
TRBV3-1,-,TRBJ2-5,-,CASSQGSGSETQYF,TGTGCCAGCAGCCAAGGTTCGGGGTCGGAGACCCAGTACTTC
TRBV15,once,TRBJ2-1,TRBD1,CATSIRDRGNEQFF,TGTGCCACCAGCATCCGGGACAGGGGAAATGAGCAGTTCTTC
TRBV10-3,many,TRBJ2-2,TRBD1,CAISEPPGQGTGELFF,TGTGCCATCAGTGAGCCGCCGGGACAGGGTACCGGGGAGCTGTTTTTT
TRBV29-1,many,TRBJ1-4,-,CSVEIQHNEKLFF,TGCAGCGTTGAAATACAACACAATGAAAAACTGTTTTTT
TRBV29-1,-,TRBJ2-7,-,CSVESQGREQYF,TGCAGCGTTGAGTCTCAAGGGAGAGAACAGTACTTC
TRBV5-1,many,TRBJ2-1,-,CASSLDSSYNEQFF,TGCGCCAGCAGCTTGGACTCTAGCTACAATGAGCAGTTCTTC
TRBV12-3/TRBV12-4,-,TRBJ1-1,TRBD1,CASSLQGTGVGEAFF,TGTGCCAGCAGTTTACAGGGGACAGGGGTAGGTGAAGCTTTCTTT
TRBV6-1,-,TRBJ2-1,-,CASRNTRTNNEQFF,TGTGCCAGCCGGAACACAAGGACGAACAATGAGCAGTTCTTC
TRBV28,medium-sized,TRBJ2-1,-,CASTSAGHPSSYNEQFF,TGTGCCAGCACCTCAGCGGGACACCCCAGCTCCTACAATGAGCAGTTCTTC
TRBV6-2/TRBV6-3,many,TRBJ1-1,TRBD1,CASIDGQGLAEAFF,TGTGCCAGCATCGACGGACAGGGGTTGGCTGAAGCTTTCTTT
TRBV20-1,many,TRBJ2-3,-,CSARDYRTDTQYF,TGCAGTGCTAGGGACTACCGCACAGATACGCAGTATTTT
TRBV7-9,many,TRBJ1-5,-,CASSSGLGNQPQHF,TGTGCCAGCAGCTCGGGACTTGGCAATCAGCCCCAGCATTTT
TRBV20-1,many,TRBJ1-1,-,CSASAGLAYTEAFF,TGCAGTGCTAGCGCAGGGTTAGCGTACACTGAAGCTTTCTTT
TRBV6-5,many,TRBJ2-4,TRBD2,CASSYTTGGPSNIQYF,TGTGCCAGCAGTTACACTACGGGAGGGCCCTCTAACATTCAGTACTTC